These 22 T cell receptor beta chains were sequenced from one sample in a study of blood T cell repertoires in COVID-19. TCRdb's table, derived via immunoSEQ multiplex PCR, lists solely in-frame clones and lacks some. The table shows a few hundred thousand clones, with 80% to 85% occurring only once. The sequenced material came from PBMCs or T cells enriched from blood (not recorded which). The receptors here all came from a man in his forties who had been exposed to COVID-19.

This sequence joins TRBV11-3 and TRBJ2-5; TRBD1 aligns across 9 bases. CDR1 is SGHNT, CDR2 YENEEA, per germline. With 3 bases clipped from V and 2 bases from J, the junction kept 4 bases outside the gene matches. This CDR3 contains 15 residues. The CDR3 nucleotides read TGTGCCAGCAGCTTTAAGACAGGGGGGCAAGAGACCCAGTACTTC. This codes for CASSFKTGGQETQYF. Together with reference TRBV11-3 and TRBJ2-5, the CDR3 gives the full variable domain: EAGVVQSPRYKIIEKKQPVAFWCNPISGHNTLYWYLQNLGQGPELLIRYENEEAVDDSQLPKDRFSAERLKGVDSTLKIQPAELGDSAVYLCASSFKTGGQETQYFGPGTRLLVL.

This clone has a handful of counts. The chain joins TRBV19 to TRBJ2-7, with unresolved D. The CDR3 consists of 13 residues. Per germline, CDR1 LNHDA and CDR2 SQIVND (reference sequence). V shed 3 bases and J shed 3 bases, with 9 bases lying between them. CDR3 sequence: CASSIFSGYEQYF. DNA for the CDR3: TGTGCCAGTAGTATCTTCTCAGGCTACGAGCAGTACTTC.

This sequence joins TRBV6-5 and TRBJ1-5; TRBD1 matches at 7 bases. Germline V CDR1 and CDR2: MNHEY, SVGAGI. The V segment lost 5 bases and the J segment 4 bases; nucleotides outside the gene matches: 8. The CDR3 spans 15 residues. The CDR3 reads CASSIGTALNQPQHF. In DNA form, the CDR3 reads TGTGCCAGCAGTATCGGGACAGCGCTAAATCAGCCCCAGCATTTT.

The chain employs TRBV28 and TRBJ1-2; D unclear. CDR1 is MDHEN, CDR2 SYDVKM, per germline. The CDR3 covers 15 residues. V dropped 1 base and J dropped 4 bases, with 13 bases sitting between them. The CDR3 loop reads CASSLSRQQAYGYTF. For the CDR3, the DNA is TGTGCCAGCAGTTTATCGCGCCAGCAGGCCTATGGCTACACCTTC.

The rearrangement links TRBV11-2 to TRBJ1-1, with TRBD1 matching over 8 bases. The V gene's germline CDR1 is SGHAT and CDR2 FQNNGV. The J segment lost 4 bases and the V segment lost 4 bases, leaving 5 bases of the junction unmatched. CDR3 length equals 14 residues. This CDR3 reads CASSSRGRGTEAFF. CDR3 coding DNA: TGTGCCAGCAGCTCCAGGGGGCGGGGCACTGAAGCTTTCTTT.

The sample holds many counts of this clone. V usage is TRBV7-8 and J usage is TRBJ2-3; unclear D gene. This CDR3 is built from 12 residues. Germline CDR1 SGHVS, CDR2 FQNEAQ. V was clipped by 2 bases and J by 2 bases, with 2 bases between them. The CDR3 sequence: CASSLHTDTQYF. The CDR3 DNA reads TGTGCCAGCAGCTTACACACAGATACGCAGTATTTT.

This chain connects TRBV10-1 to TRBJ2-3; tentative D call: TRBD2 (5 bases). Germline CDR1 WNHNN, CDR2 SYGVQD (reference sequence). V shed 4 bases and J shed 2 bases, with 16 bases lying between them. This CDR3 has 16 amino acids. The CDR3 loop reads CASSGSRGRTTDTQYF. In nucleotides, the CDR3 is TGCGCCAGCAGTGGGAGCCGCGGGCGTACCACAGATACGCAGTATTTT.

The chain couples TRBV20-1 to TRBJ1-2; D not resolved. The CDR3 totals 11 residues. Germline loops: CDR1 DFQATT, CDR2 SNEGSKA (reference sequence). V dropped 0 bases and J dropped 4 bases, with 3 bases sitting between them. The CDR3, as DNA: TGCAGTGCTAGAGACAGCTATGGCTACACCTTC. This translates into CSARDSYGYTF.

This rearrangement joins TRBV3-1 (or the pseudogene TRBV3-2) to TRBJ1-5; D possibly corresponds to TRBD1 (5 bases). CDR3 size: 17 residues. The germline V gene has CDR1 LGHDT and CDR2 YNNKEL (reference sequence). Trimming took 0 bases from V and 1 from J, leaving 13 bases between them. This CDR3 reads CASSQDWGGLSNQPQHF. CDR3 sequence (DNA): TGTGCCAGCAGCCAAGATTGGGGGGGACTAAGCAATCAGCCCCAGCATTTT.

The chain uses TRBV19 and TRBJ1-5; the match to TRBD1 covers 8 bases. The CDR3 is 16 amino acids. The V segment lost 5 bases and the J segment 2 bases; nucleotides outside the gene matches: 8. From germline, CDR1 is LNHDA and CDR2 SQIVND (reference sequence). The CDR3 DNA reads TGTGCCAGTAGTTACTCGACAGGGGTTGGCAATCAGCCCCAGCATTTT. Translated: CASSYSTGVGNQPQHF. The full variable domain, completed using reference TRBV19 and TRBJ1-5, is DGGITQSPKYLFRKEGQNVTLSCEQNLNHDAMYWYRQDPGQGLRLIYYSQIVNDFQKGDIAEGYSVSREKKESFPLTVTSAQKNPTAFYLCASSYSTGVGNQPQHFGDGTRLSIL.

This rearrangement joins TRBV4-2 to TRBJ1-3; D ambiguous. Deletions cut 1 base from V and 3 bases from J, with 7 bases between. Germline V lookup: CDR1 LGHNA, CDR2 YNFKEQ. The CDR3 loop spans 14 amino acids. As DNA, the CDR3 is TGTGCCAGCAGCCAAGTAACAGATGGAAACACCATATATTTT. This codes for CASSQVTDGNTIYF.

The chain joins TRBV29-1 to TRBJ1-2; D is unresolved. Germline CDR1 SQVTM, CDR2 ANQGSEA. Between the trimmed V and J ends, which lost 7 bases and 6 bases, there was a span of 3 bases. The CDR3 totals 8 residues. In DNA form, the CDR3 reads TGCAGCGCCGATGGCTACACCTTC. As protein: CSADGYTF.

This chain joins TRBV3-1 (or the pseudogene TRBV3-2) and TRBJ2-7, with no clear D. The CDR3 is 12 residues long. Trimming left V 1 base short and J 2 bases short, with 3 bases between. Germline CDR1 and CDR2: LGHDT and YNNKEL (reference sequence). This chain's CDR3 is CASSQAAYEQYF. The CDR3 nucleotides are TGTGCCAGCAGCCAAGCCGCCTACGAGCAGTACTTC.

This clone was recorded once. The CDR3 region is CASRSLASLNQPQHF. The CDR3 region has the DNA TGTGCCAGCAGGTCGTTGGCCAGTTTAAATCAGCCCCAGCATTTT. V and J are TRBV2 and TRBJ1-5, with no clear D. This CDR3 is 15 amino acids long. Germline CDR1 SNHLY, CDR2 FYNNEI. The V end was cut by 6 bases, the J end by 4 bases, with 16 bases between.

The V gene is TRBV24-1, the J gene TRBJ2-2; D unresolved. The germline gives CDR1 KGHDR, CDR2 SFDVKD. The CDR3 is made up of 13 amino acids. V was shortened by 9 bases and J by 3 bases, with 10 bases between the two germline ends. The CDR3 DNA sequence: TGTGCCACCCTGGGCACAGACACCGGGGAGCTGTTTTTT. Its translation is CATLGTDTGELFF.

The chain has TRBV24-1 and TRBJ2-3; the match to TRBD2 covers 9 bases. Germline assignment: CDR1 KGHDR and CDR2 SFDVKD. The ends lost 4 bases at V and 8 bases at J; junction bases unmatched: 3. The CDR3 totals 13 residues. The CDR3 here is CATSELAGATQYF. The CDR3 DNA sequence: TGTGCCACCAGTGAGTTAGCGGGAGCTACGCAGTATTTT.

The gene calls are TRBV11-2 and TRBJ1-2; D gene uncertain. Germline V CDR1 and CDR2: SGHAT, FQNNGV. V dropped 0 bases and J dropped 2 bases, with 10 bases sitting between them. CDR3 length equals 15 residues. DNA for the CDR3: TGTGCCAGCAGCTTAGATCTTAGGAGAAACTATGGCTACACCTTC. Protein: CASSLDLRRNYGYTF.

CDR3 amino acids: CASRSSVDTQYF. The CDR3 DNA follows: TGTGCCAGCAGGTCGAGCGTGGATACGCAGTATTTT. The rearrangement uses TRBV6-5 and TRBJ2-3; D is undetermined. The CDR3 totals 12 residues. V gave up 6 bases and J gave up 6 bases, with 10 bases separating them. Germline CDR1 is MNHEY and CDR2 is SVGAGI.

The chain has TRBV9 and TRBJ1-3, with D unclear. Trimming took off 0 bases at V and 0 bases at J, with 10 bases between the two ends. This CDR3 contains 16 residues. Germline V CDR1 and CDR2: SGDLS, YYNGEE. The CDR3 sequence is CASSVGGGDSGNTIYF. The CDR3, as DNA: TGTGCCAGCAGCGTAGGAGGAGGTGACTCTGGAAACACCATATATTTT. Looking up the rest from reference TRBV9 and TRBJ1-3 gives the full variable domain: DSGVTQTPKHLITATGQRVTLRCSPRSGDLSVYWYQQSLDQGLQFLIQYYNGEERAKGNILERFSAQQFPDLHSELNLSSLELGDSALYFCASSVGGGDSGNTIYFGEGSWLTVV.

The V call is TRBV12-3 or TRBV12-4, the J call TRBJ1-6; maybe TRBD1 (5 bases). The CDR3 contains 13 residues. The V end was cut by 5 bases, the J end by 9 bases, with 11 bases between. Written as DNA, the CDR3 is TGTGCCAGCAGTCCAGGGAGGCCTTCACCCCTCCACTTT. The encoded protein is CASSPGRPSPLHF.

CDR3 loop: CASSNRALQDRGAFF. In DNA form, the CDR3 reads TGTGCCAGCAGCAACCGGGCCTTACAAGATCGGGGAGCTTTCTTT. The chain joins TRBV7-9 to TRBJ1-1; D remains ambiguous. The CDR3 has 15 residues. The ends were cut back, 5 bases at V and 10 bases at J, with 23 bases in the middle. In germline, CDR1 is SEHNR, CDR2 FQNEAQ (reference sequence).

The chain combines TRBV6-5 with TRBJ1-2, with 7 bases that match TRBD1. Germline trimming cut 5 bases from V and 6 bases from J; bases unmatched to any gene: 9. The germline gives CDR1 MNHEY, CDR2 SVGAGI. This CDR3 region has 14 residues. The CDR3 DNA reads TGTGCCAGCAGTACCCAGACAGGGCGGCATGGCTACACCTTC. It encodes CASSTQTGRHGYTF.